This TCR beta chain derives from a study of shared clonotypes between healthy human individuals. For each subset, genomic DNA was distributed in equal portions over several immunoSEQ plates. The data were produced by immunoSEQ multiplex PCR, yet TCRdb's version contains in-frame clones alone and is incomplete. The data hold approximately 700,000 clones, with 60% to 75% observed a single time. This CDR3 comprises 12 residues. The V and J ends lost 1 base and 6 bases, in that order; junction bases with no gene match: 3. Germline CDR1 is GTSNPN and CDR2 is SVGIG (reference sequence). Broader study findings: Larger estimated richness was generally recorded for naive subsets relative to memory subsets. Generation of non-shared clonotypes was less probable than generation of clonotypes shared by all four donors.

In this sample, this clone turned up a few times. Its antigen is currently unknown. This clonotype was obtained from a woman in her 30s in good health. This chain joins TRBV30 and TRBJ2-7; 7 nucleotides match TRBD2. The specimen was memory CD4+ T cells sorted from blood. Subset described: CD45RA-negative fraction. As DNA, the CDR3 is TGTGCCTGGAGTGCCTCGGGGGGCGAGCAGTACTTC. Amino acid sequence: CAWSASGGEQYF.